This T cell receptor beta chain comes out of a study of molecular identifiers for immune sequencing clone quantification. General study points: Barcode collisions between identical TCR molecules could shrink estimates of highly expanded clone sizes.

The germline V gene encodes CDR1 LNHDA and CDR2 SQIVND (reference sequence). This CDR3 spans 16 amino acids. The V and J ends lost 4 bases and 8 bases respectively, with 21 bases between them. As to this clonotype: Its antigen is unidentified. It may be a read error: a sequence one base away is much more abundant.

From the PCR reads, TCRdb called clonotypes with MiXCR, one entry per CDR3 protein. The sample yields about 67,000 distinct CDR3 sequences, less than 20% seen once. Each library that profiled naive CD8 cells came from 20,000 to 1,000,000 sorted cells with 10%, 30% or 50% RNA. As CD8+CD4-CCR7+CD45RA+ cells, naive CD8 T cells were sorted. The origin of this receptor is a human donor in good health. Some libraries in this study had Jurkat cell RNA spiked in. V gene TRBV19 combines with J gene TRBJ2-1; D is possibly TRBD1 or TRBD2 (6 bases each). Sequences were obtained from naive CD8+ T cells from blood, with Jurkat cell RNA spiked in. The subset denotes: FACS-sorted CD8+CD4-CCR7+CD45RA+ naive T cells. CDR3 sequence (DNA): TGTGCCAGTAGTAACCCATTGGGGGGCCAACGTTATGAGCAGTTCTTC. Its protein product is CASSNPLGGQRYEQFF.